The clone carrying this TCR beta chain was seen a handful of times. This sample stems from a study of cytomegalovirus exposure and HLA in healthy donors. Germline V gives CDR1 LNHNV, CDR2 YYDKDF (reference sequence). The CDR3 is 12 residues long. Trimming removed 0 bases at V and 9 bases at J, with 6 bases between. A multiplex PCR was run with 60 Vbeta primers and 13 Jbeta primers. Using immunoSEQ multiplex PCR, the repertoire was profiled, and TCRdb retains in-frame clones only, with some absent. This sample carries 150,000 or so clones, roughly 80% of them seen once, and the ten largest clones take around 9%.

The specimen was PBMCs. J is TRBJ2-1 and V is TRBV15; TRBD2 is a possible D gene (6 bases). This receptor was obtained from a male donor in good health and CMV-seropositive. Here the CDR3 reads CATSREGGEQFF. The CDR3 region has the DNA TGTGCCACCAGCAGAGAGGGGGGTGAGCAGTTCTTC.